This TCR beta chain was identified during a study of CD8 T cells in ankylosing spondylitis. Study results and caveats: As for the disease-linked clones, they showed a CD8+ phenotype and occurred at relatively low frequencies in peripheral blood. The study looked at matched synovial fluid samples from ankylosing spondylitis patients. Disease-linked clones were reported to be significantly enriched there.

With 0 bases clipped from V and 5 bases from J, the junction kept 9 bases outside the gene matches. This CDR3 contains 16 residues. Germline values: CDR1 DFQATT, CDR2 SNEGSKA (reference sequence). TCRdb redid the calling of the 5' RACE reads with MiXCR, one entry per CDR3 protein. The profile shows a few hundred thousand distinct CDR3 sequences, roughly 10% of them singletons. Concerning this clonotype itself: Its antigen is as yet unknown.

The sequenced sample was blood, either unsorted or a sorted T cell fraction (not recorded which). The sequence derives from a male donor with ankylosing spondylitis or in good health (not recorded which). The chain couples TRBV20-1 to TRBJ2-2; 7 bases align to TRBD1. The DNA of the CDR3 is TGCAGTGCTAGAGATGCCCGGACAGGATTTACCGGGGAGCTGTTTTTT. Protein product: CSARDARTGFTGELFF.